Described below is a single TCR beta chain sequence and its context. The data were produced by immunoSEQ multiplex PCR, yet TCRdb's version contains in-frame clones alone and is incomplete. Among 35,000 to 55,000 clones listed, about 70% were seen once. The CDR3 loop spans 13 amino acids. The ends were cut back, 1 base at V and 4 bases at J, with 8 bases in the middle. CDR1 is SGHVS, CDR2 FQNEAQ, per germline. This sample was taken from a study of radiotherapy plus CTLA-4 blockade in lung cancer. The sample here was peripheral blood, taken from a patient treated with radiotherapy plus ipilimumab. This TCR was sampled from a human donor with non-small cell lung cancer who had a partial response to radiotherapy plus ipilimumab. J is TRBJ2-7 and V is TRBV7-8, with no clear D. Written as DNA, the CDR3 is TGTGCCAGCAGCTTAGTAATAACTTACGAGCAGTACTTC. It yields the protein CASSLVITYEQYF. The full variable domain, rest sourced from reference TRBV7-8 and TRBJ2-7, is GAGVSQSPRYKVAKRGQDVALRCDPISGHVSLFWYQQALGQGPEFLTYFQNEAQLDKSGLPSDRFFAERPEGSVSTLKIQRTQQEDSAVYLCASSLVITYEQYFGPGTRLTVT.